This T cell receptor (beta chain) was captured in a study of cytomegalovirus exposure and HLA in healthy donors. Primers included in the PCR were 60 Vbeta and 13 Jbeta primers. Some clones are missing from TCRdb's copy, which holds only in-frame ones; the method was immunoSEQ multiplex PCR. Here the sample spans some 150,000 clones, around 78% being singletons. CDR3 length: 16 residues. CDR1 and CDR2 from the germline V gene are SGDLS and YYNGEE. The ends lost 0 bases at V and 5 bases at J; junction bases unmatched: 7. Source material: PBMCs. The source is a male donor in good health and CMV-seronegative. The chain uses TRBV9 and TRBJ2-1; 8 bases align to TRBD2. This CDR3 reads CASSVAGGGLDNEQFF. The CDR3 nucleotides read TGTGCCAGCAGCGTAGCGGGGGGGGGACTGGACAATGAGCAGTTCTTC.